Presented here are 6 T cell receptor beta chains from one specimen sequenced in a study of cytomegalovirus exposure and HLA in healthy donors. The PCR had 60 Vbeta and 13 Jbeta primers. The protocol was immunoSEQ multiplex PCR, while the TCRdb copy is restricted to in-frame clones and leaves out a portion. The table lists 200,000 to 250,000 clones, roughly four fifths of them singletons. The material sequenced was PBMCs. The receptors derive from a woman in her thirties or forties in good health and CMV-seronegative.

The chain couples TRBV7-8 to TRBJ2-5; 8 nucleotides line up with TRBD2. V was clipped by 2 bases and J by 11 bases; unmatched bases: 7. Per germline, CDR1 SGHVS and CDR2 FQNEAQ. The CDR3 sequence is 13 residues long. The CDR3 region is CASSLLSGGEQYF. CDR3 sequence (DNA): TGTGCCAGCAGCTTACTAAGCGGGGGTGAGCAGTACTTC.

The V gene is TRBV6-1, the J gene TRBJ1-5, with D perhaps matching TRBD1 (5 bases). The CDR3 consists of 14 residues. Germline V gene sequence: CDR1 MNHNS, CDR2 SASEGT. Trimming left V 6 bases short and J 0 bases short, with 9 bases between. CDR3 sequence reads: CASRRTSSNQPQHF. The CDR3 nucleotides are TGTGCCAGCAGACGGACAAGTAGCAATCAGCCCCAGCATTTT.

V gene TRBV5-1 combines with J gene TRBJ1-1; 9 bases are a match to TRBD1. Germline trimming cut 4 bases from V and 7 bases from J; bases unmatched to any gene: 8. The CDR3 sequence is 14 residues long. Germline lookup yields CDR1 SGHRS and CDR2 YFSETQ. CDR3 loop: CASSTVPGQGEAFF. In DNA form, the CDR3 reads TGCGCCAGCAGCACAGTCCCGGGACAGGGTGAAGCTTTCTTT.

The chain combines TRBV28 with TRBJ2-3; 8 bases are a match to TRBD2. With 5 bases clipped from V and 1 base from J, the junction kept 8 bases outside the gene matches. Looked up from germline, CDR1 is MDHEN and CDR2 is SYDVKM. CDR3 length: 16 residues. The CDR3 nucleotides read TGTGCCAGCAGTCGACCGCGGGGGGCCGGCACAGATACGCAGTATTTT. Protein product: CASSRPRGAGTDTQYF. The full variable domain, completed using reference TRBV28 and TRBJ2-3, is DVKVTQSSRYLVKRTGEKVFLECVQDMDHENMFWYRQDPGLGLRLIYFSYDVKMKEKGDIPEGYSVSREKKERFSLILESASTNQTSMYLCASSRPRGAGTDTQYFGPGTRLTVL.

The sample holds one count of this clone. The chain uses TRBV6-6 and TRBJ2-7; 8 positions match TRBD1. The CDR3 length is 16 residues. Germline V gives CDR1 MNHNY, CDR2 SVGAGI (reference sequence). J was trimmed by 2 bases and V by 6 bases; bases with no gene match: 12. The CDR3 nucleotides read TGTGCCAGCAGCCGGACAGGGCCGTATTCTCCCTACGAGCAGTACTTC. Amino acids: CASSRTGPYSPYEQYF.

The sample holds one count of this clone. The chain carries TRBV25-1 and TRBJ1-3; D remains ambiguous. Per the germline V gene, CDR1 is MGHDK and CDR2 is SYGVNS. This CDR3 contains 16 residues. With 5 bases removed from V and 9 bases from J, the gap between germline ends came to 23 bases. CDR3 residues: CASSPEGLPGRSTIYF. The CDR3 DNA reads TGTGCCAGCAGTCCCGAAGGACTTCCTGGCCGGTCCACCATATATTTT.